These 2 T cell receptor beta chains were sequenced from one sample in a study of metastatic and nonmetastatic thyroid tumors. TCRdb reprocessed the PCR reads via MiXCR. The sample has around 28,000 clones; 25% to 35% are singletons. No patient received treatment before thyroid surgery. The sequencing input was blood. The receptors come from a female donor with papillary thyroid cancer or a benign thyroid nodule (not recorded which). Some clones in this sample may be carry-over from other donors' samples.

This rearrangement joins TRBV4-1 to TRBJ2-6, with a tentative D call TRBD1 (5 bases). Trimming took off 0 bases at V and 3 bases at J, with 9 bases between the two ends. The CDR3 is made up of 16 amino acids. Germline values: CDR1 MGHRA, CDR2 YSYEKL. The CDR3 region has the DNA TGCGCCAGCAGCCAAGATCGGCAGGGTGGGGCCAACGTCCTGACTTTC. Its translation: CASSQDRQGGANVLTF.

This CDR3 is CASSEYQSYGYTF. The CDR3 coding sequence is TGCGCCAGCAGTGAGTACCAGAGCTATGGCTACACCTTC. The rearrangement links TRBV10-2 to TRBJ1-2; D remains ambiguous. Trimming took off 1 base at V and 4 bases at J, with 7 bases between the two ends. Per the germline V gene, CDR1 is WSHSY and CDR2 is SAAADI. The CDR3 covers 13 residues.